There are a few counts of the clone carrying this T cell receptor beta chain. The CDR3 length is 12 residues. Trimming removed 3 bases from V and 3 bases from J; junction bases left unmatched: 1. Per the germline V gene, CDR1 is SQVTM and CDR2 is ANQGSEA. These data originate in a study of T cells after yellow fever vaccination. Each CDR3 protein gets one entry after TCRdb re-called the 5' RACE reads with MiXCR. Among a few hundred thousand distinct CDR3 sequences listed, about 19% were seen once. The chain employs TRBV29-1 and TRBJ1-2; 7 bases are shared with TRBD1. The material was PBMCs, obtained 15 days after the yellow fever booster vaccination. The origin of this receptor is a man aged 30-40 years who received the YFV17D yellow fever vaccine. DNA for the CDR3: TGCAGCGTTGACAGGGGGGACTATGGCTACACCTTC. This translates into CSVDRGDYGYTF.